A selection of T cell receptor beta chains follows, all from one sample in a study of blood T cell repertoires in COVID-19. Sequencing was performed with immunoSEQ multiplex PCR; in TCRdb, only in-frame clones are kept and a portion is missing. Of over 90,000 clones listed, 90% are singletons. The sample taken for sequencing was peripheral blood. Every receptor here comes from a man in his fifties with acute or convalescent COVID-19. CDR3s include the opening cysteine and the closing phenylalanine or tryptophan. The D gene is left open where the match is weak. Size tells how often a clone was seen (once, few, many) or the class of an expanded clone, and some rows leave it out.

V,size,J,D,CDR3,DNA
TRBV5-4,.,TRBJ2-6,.,CASSLRGKPGANVLTF,TGTGCCAGCAGCTTGCGGGGTAAGCCCGGGGCCAACGTCCTGACTTTC
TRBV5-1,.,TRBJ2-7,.,CASSLAPHEQYF,TGCGCCAGCAGCTTAGCCCCCCACGAGCAGTACTTC
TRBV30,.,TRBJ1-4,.,CAWSVSPPEKLFF,TGTGCCTGGAGTGTATCCCCTCCTGAAAAACTGTTTTTT
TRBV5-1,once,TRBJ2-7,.,CASSLDSSIEQYF,TGCGCCAGCAGTCTAGATTCGTCCATCGAGCAGTACTTC
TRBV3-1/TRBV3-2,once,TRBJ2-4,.,CASSQRAGNIQYF,TGTGCCAGCAGCCAAAGAGCGGGAAACATTCAGTACTTC
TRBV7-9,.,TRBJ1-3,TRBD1,CASSLGTGTGNTIYF,TGTGCCAGCAGCTTAGGGACAGGGACTGGAAACACCATATATTTT
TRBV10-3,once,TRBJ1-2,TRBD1,CAIRGTGEGYTF,TGTGCCATCAGGGGGACAGGGGAGGGCTACACCTTC
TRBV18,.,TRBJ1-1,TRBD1,CASSRWGDRNTEAFF,TGTGCCAGCTCACGTTGGGGGGACAGGAACACTGAAGCTTTCTTT
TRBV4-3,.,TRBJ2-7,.,CASSQKEGPYEQYF,TGCGCCAGCAGCCAAAAGGAGGGACCCTACGAGCAGTACTTC
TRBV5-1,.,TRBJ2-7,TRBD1,CASSLVSGGPYEQYF,TGCGCCAGCAGCTTGGTGTCAGGGGGCCCCTACGAGCAGTACTTC
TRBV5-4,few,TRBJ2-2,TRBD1,CASSWDRGTGELFF,TGTGCCAGCAGCTGGGACAGGGGCACCGGGGAGCTGTTTTTT
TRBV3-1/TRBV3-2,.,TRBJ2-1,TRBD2,CASSRSGRYNEQFF,TGTGCCAGCAGCCGTAGCGGGAGGTACAATGAGCAGTTCTTC
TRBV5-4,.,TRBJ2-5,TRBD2,CASSLAGLAAGGETQYF,TGTGCCAGCAGCTTGGCCGGACTAGCGGCCGGAGGAGAGACCCAGTACTTC
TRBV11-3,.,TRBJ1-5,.,CASNHTGNSNQPQHF,TGTGCCAGCAACCACACGGGAAATAGCAATCAGCCCCAGCATTTT
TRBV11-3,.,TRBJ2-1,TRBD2,CASSLGSGNTDEQFF,TGTGCCAGCAGCTTAGGGAGCGGGAACACGGATGAGCAGTTCTTC
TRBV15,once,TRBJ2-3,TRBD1,CATSTRAGTGGDTQYF,TGTGCCACCAGCACTCGAGCCGGGACAGGGGGAGATACGCAGTATTTT
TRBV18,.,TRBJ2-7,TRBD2,CASSPGLAGYEQYF,TGTGCCAGCTCACCCGGACTAGCGGGTTACGAGCAGTACTTC
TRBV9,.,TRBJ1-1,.,CASSVEAASLNTEAFF,TGTGCCAGCAGCGTAGAAGCGGCAAGCTTGAACACTGAAGCTTTCTTT
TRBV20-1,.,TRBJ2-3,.,CSASEIGGQYF,TGCAGTGCTAGTGAGATAGGGGGGCAGTATTTT
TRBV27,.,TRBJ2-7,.,CASSLFGQISYEQYF,TGTGCCAGCAGTTTGTTTGGGCAAATCTCCTACGAGCAGTACTTC
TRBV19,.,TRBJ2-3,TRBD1,CASSIGTGVADTQYF,TGTGCCAGTAGTATTGGGACAGGGGTAGCAGATACGCAGTATTTT